Here is one T cell receptor (beta chain) with its context. Its antigen remains unidentified. This sample was taken from a study of T cell responses to AZD1222 COVID-19 vaccine. General study results and limits: The study identified only five or six AZD1222 recipients as seropositive at baseline.

The germline V gene encodes CDR1 LNHDA and CDR2 SQIVND (reference sequence). The CDR3 covers 14 residues. The V gene end was trimmed by 6 bases and the J gene end by 1 base; junction bases not matched to a gene: 2. The data were produced by immunoSEQ multiplex PCR, yet TCRdb's version contains in-frame clones alone and is incomplete. The repertoire holds 150,000 to 200,000 clones, with 94% as singletons. The material sequenced was peripheral blood, taken on day 0 of AZD1222 vaccination. The chain couples TRBV19 to TRBJ2-3, with 9 bases lining up with TRBD1. This TCR was sampled from an adult in good health. The CDR3 region is CASRRTGGTDTQYF. CDR3 nucleotide sequence: TGTGCCAGTAGGCGGACAGGGGGCACAGATACGCAGTATTTT.